Below, 10 T cell receptor beta chains from the same sample are listed, as sequenced in a study of T-cell reconstitution after alpha-beta-depleted transplantation in children. Unique molecular identifiers were incorporated during preparation of the TCRbeta library. One entry per CDR3 protein, called by TCRdb with MiXCR from the PCR reads. The data show approximately 800,000 distinct CDR3 sequences, roughly 15% seen once. The starting material was PBMCs, mostly from graft donor cells, obtained 360 days after TCRalphabeta/CD19-depleted stem cell transplant. All receptors derive from a male patient younger than 18 who had a stem cell transplant for acute lymphoblastic leukemia, so the T cells may come from the graft donor.

This chain connects TRBV6-5 to TRBJ2-2, with TRBD2 matching 8 bases. CDR3 size: 16 residues. The junction had 10 bases not matched to a gene; V was cut back by 7 bases and J by 3 bases. The germline gives CDR1 MNHEY, CDR2 SVGAGI. CDR3 loop: CASTLIVLADTGELFF. The CDR3 DNA sequence: TGTGCCAGCACTTTAATCGTACTAGCGGACACCGGGGAGCTGTTTTTT.

Remarks on this clonotype: A single base separates this from a much larger clone, so it may be a read error. The V gene is TRBV20-1, the J gene TRBJ2-2; perhaps TRBD2 as D (5 bases). Germline V gene sequence: CDR1 DFQATT, CDR2 SNEGSKA (reference sequence). This CDR3 has 14 residues. The CDR3 reads CSTRDWQNTGELFF. CDR3 DNA: TGCAGTACTAGAGACTGGCAGAACACCGGGGAGCTGTTTTTT.

V usage is TRBV27 and J usage is TRBJ1-1; D is unclear. From germline, CDR1 is MNHEY and CDR2 SMNVEV (reference sequence). The CDR3 has 13 residues. Trimming cost V 2 bases and J 7 bases, with 11 bases left between them. The CDR3 sequence is CASSLGLRNEAFF. Here the CDR3 DNA reads TGTGCCAGCAGTTTAGGACTAAGGAATGAAGCTTTCTTT.

The V and J genes are TRBV7-3 and TRBJ2-6; perhaps TRBD1 as D (6 bases). This CDR3 spans 18 amino acids. Per the germline V gene, CDR1 is SGHTA and CDR2 is FQGTGA. V was cut by 0 bases and J by 4 bases, with 16 bases left in between. CDR3: CASSLTFGGIGGANVLTF. Written as DNA, the CDR3 is TGTGCCAGCAGCTTAACATTTGGGGGCATCGGCGGGGCCAACGTCCTGACTTTC.

The chain couples TRBV11-2 to TRBJ2-1; 7 bases map to TRBD2. Trimming at V came to 5 bases and at J to 7 bases, leaving 20 bases not matched to a gene. This CDR3 is built from 18 residues. Germline assignment: CDR1 SGHAT and CDR2 FQNNGV. The CDR3 loop is CASSPARWAGVSSNEQFF. The CDR3 nucleotides read TGTGCCAGCAGCCCAGCTAGGTGGGCGGGAGTGTCGTCGAATGAGCAGTTCTTC.

The J gene is TRBJ2-6, the V gene TRBV5-1; 9 bases are a match to TRBD1. The V and J ends lost 2 bases and 0 bases, in that order; junction bases with no gene match: 6. This CDR3 has 18 residues. In germline, CDR1 is SGHRS, CDR2 YFSETQ. The CDR3 reads CASSFTGGLSSGANVLTF. For the CDR3, the DNA is TGCGCCAGCAGCTTTACAGGGGGCCTCTCCTCTGGGGCCAACGTCCTGACTTTC.

About this clonotype itself: The junction differs from germline at one of its ends, possibly a read error. V gene TRBV12-3 or TRBV12-4 combines with J gene TRBJ2-1; D is unclear. CDR3 length: 18 amino acids. CDR3 DNA: TGTGCCCGCAGTCCTACCCCTTACAGTGAAAGCTCCTACAATGAGCAGTTCTTC. Its protein product is CARSPTPYSESSYNEQFF.

The rearrangement joins TRBV12-3 or TRBV12-4 to TRBJ1-2; 8 bases map to TRBD1. The J segment lost 2 bases and the V segment lost 6 bases, leaving 11 bases of the junction unmatched. The CDR3 extends over 16 amino acids. The CDR3 region has the DNA TGTGCCAGCAGCGCTACGCCAGGGGGCGCGAACTATGGCTACACCTTC. Protein product: CASSATPGGANYGYTF.

The CDR3 nucleotides are TGCGCCAGCAGCTCGGGACAGCTTTACGAGCAGTACTTC. The encoded protein is CASSSGQLYEQYF. The chain has TRBV5-1 and TRBJ2-7, with 7 bases that match TRBD1. With 3 bases clipped from V and 4 bases from J, the junction kept 4 bases outside the gene matches. The CDR3 contains 13 residues. The germline CDR1 and CDR2 sequences are SGHRS and YFSETQ.

This chain connects TRBV7-3 to TRBJ1-3; D remains ambiguous. The V end was cut by 4 bases, the J end by 5 bases, with 18 bases between. The CDR3 totals 16 residues. In germline, CDR1 is SGHTA, CDR2 FQGTGA. The CDR3 loop is CASSCQERRERNTIYF. CDR3 bases: TGTGCCAGCAGCTGCCAAGAGCGGCGGGAGAGAAACACCATATATTTT.